This TCR beta chain was captured in a study of cytomegalovirus exposure and HLA in healthy donors. Germline assignment: CDR1 SGHTA and CDR2 FQGNSA. V lost 5 bases and J lost 0, with 16 bases in between. The CDR3 runs to 16 residues. Amplification used 60 Vbeta primers and 13 Jbeta primers. TCRdb's copy holds only in-frame clones and misses some; the assay was immunoSEQ multiplex PCR. The clone table shows 140,000 to 150,000 clones, with the ten largest holding 0.96%. General study findings and limits: Cytomegalovirus status was reportedly diagnosed by the classifier with high specificity and sensitivity. Donors were assumed by presence/absence analyses to have roughly uniform sequencing depth. In a later analysis, the majority of CMV-associated beta chains seemingly showed HLA restriction.

As for this clone: Its cognate antigen is unknown.

The sequencing sample was made of PBMCs. The rearrangement links TRBV7-2 to TRBJ1-2; possible D gene TRBD1, 6 bases. This receptor was identified in a male donor in good health and CMV-seronegative. The DNA for the CDR3 is TGTGCCAGCAGCCCTACAGACAGGCCTTCTAACTATGGCTACACCTTC. It encodes CASSPTDRPSNYGYTF.